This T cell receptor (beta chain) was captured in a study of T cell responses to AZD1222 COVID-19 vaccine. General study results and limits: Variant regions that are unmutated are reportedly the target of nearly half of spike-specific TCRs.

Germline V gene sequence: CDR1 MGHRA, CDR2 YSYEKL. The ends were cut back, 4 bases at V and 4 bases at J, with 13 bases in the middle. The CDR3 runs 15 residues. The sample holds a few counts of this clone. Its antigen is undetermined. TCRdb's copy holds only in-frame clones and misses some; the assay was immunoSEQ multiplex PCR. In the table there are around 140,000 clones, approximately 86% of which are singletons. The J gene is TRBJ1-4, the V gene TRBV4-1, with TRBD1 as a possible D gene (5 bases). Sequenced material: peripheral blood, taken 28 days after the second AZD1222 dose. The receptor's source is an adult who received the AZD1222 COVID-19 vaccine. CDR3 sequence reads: CASSPPDRVNEKLFF. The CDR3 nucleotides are TGCGCCAGCAGCCCTCCTGACAGAGTTAATGAAAAACTGTTTTTT.